Sequencing of this T cell receptor (beta chain) was carried out in a study of T-cell reconstitution after alpha-beta-depleted transplantation in children. From germline, CDR1 is PRHDT and CDR2 FYEKMQ (reference sequence). There are 16 residues in the CDR3. V lost 0 bases to trimming and J lost 2 bases, with 11 bases between them. Unique molecular identifiers were incorporated when the TCRbeta library was constructed. TCRdb redid the calling of the PCR reads with MiXCR, one entry per CDR3 protein. The profile shows 600,000 or so distinct CDR3 sequences, 23% of them singletons. The gene calls are TRBV13 and TRBJ2-1, with D maybe TRBD1 (5 bases). The sample in question was PBMCs, mostly from graft donor cells, obtained 360 days after TCRalphabeta/CD19-depleted stem cell transplant. This receptor was taken from a boy under two years old who had a stem cell transplant for acute myeloid leukemia, so the T cells may come from the graft donor. The CDR3 loop is CASSLGPSRAYNEQFF. As DNA, the CDR3 is TGTGCCAGCAGCTTAGGCCCAAGCAGGGCCTACAATGAGCAGTTCTTC.